Below, 9 T cell receptor beta chains from the same sample are listed, as sequenced in a study of cytomegalovirus exposure and HLA in healthy donors. Researchers ran the PCR with 60 Vbeta and 13 Jbeta primers. Clones were read by immunoSEQ multiplex PCR, and TCRdb kept only the in-frame ones, dropping some. The sample lists about 140,000 clones, 60% to 80% occurring once. The specimen sequenced was PBMCs. Every receptor here comes from a man in his forties in good health and CMV-seronegative.

This chain connects TRBV10-3 to TRBJ2-7, with D perhaps TRBD2 (7 bases). The CDR3 is made up of 13 amino acids. CDR1 and CDR2 (germline): ENHRY, SYGVKD. V was shortened by 7 bases and J by 7 bases, with 17 bases between the two germline ends. The CDR3 loop reads CAINPGGPGEQYF. For the CDR3, the DNA is TGTGCCATCAATCCGGGGGGCCCTGGGGAGCAGTACTTC.

The V and J genes are TRBV6-5 and TRBJ1-1; TRBD1 might be the D (5 bases). V was cut by 10 bases and J by 2 bases, with 17 bases left in between. The CDR3 is made up of 14 amino acids. The germline V gene has CDR1 MNHEY and CDR2 SVGAGI. As DNA, the CDR3 is TGTGCCACTCGGCTGGGGGGAAAAAACACTGAAGCTTTCTTT. Its protein product is CATRLGGKNTEAFF.

The rearrangement joins TRBV25-1 to TRBJ2-1, with D maybe TRBD1 (6 bases). The length of the CDR3 is 13 residues. Germline assignment: CDR1 MGHDK and CDR2 SYGVNS. V dropped 6 bases and J dropped 4 bases, with 10 bases sitting between them. The CDR3, as DNA: TGTGCCAGCAGAACAGGGAAATACAATGAGCAGTTCTTC. Residues: CASRTGKYNEQFF.

This clone turned up a few times. The J gene is TRBJ2-2, the V gene TRBV5-1, with 7 positions matching TRBD1. Germline trimming cut 6 bases from V and 5 bases from J; bases unmatched to any gene: 1. Germline V gene sequence: CDR1 SGHRS, CDR2 YFSETQ. The length of the CDR3 is 12 residues. This CDR3 reads CASKTGTGELFF. In DNA, the CDR3 is TGCGCCAGCAAGACAGGGACCGGGGAGCTGTTTTTT.

The rearrangement links TRBV9 to TRBJ1-1, with 7 bases aligning to TRBD1. This CDR3 spans 15 amino acids. The V segment lost 4 bases and the J segment 0 bases; nucleotides outside the gene matches: 6. The germline V gene has CDR1 SGDLS and CDR2 YYNGEE. The CDR3 region has the DNA TGTGCCAGCAGCCCCGACACAGGGGTGAACACTGAAGCTTTCTTT. Amino acid sequence: CASSPDTGVNTEAFF.

This chain connects TRBV5-1 to TRBJ2-6; the D gene is possibly TRBD1 (6 bases). Trimming pared 3 bases from V and 0 bases from J, leaving 16 bases between. Germline V gene data show CDR1 as SGHRS and CDR2 as YFSETQ. The CDR3 is 18 amino acids. DNA for the CDR3: TGCGCCAGCAGCTCGAGGACCGGGACACCCTCTGGGGCCAACGTCCTGACTTTC. This codes for CASSSRTGTPSGANVLTF.

This chain links TRBV11-3 with TRBJ1-1, with a tentative D call TRBD1 (5 bases). V was trimmed by 8 bases and J by 4 bases, leaving 17 bases between them. The CDR3 extends over 14 amino acids. Germline CDR1 reads SGHNT; CDR2 reads YENEEA. The CDR3 DNA reads as TGTGCCAGCTCAGCCTGGGGGGAGAGCACTGAAGCTTTCTTT. Protein: CASSAWGESTEAFF. The full variable domain, with the rest looked up from reference TRBV11-3 and TRBJ1-1, is EAGVVQSPRYKIIEKKQPVAFWCNPISGHNTLYWYLQNLGQGPELLIRYENEEAVDDSQLPKDRFSAERLKGVDSTLKIQPAELGDSAVYLCASSAWGESTEAFFGQGTRLTVV.

V and J are TRBV19 and TRBJ1-5; TRBD1 is a possible D gene (5 bases). This CDR3 region has 15 residues. V was shortened by 1 base and J by 6 bases, with 13 bases between the two germline ends. Germline CDR1 is LNHDA and CDR2 is SQIVND (reference sequence). CDR3 DNA sequence: TGTGCCAGTAGTATAGTGCAGGGATCGACTCAGCCCCAGCATTTT. Amino acid sequence: CASSIVQGSTQPQHF.

The V gene is TRBV4-1, the J gene TRBJ1-3, with TRBD1 matching over 7 bases. J lost 0 bases, V lost 4 bases, and 12 bases had no gene match. Looked up from germline, CDR1 is MGHRA and CDR2 is YSYEKL. The CDR3 loop spans 18 amino acids. Here the CDR3 reads CASSPGWARGSSGNTIYF. CDR3 bases: TGCGCCAGCAGCCCTGGCTGGGCCAGGGGGAGCTCTGGAAACACCATATATTTT.